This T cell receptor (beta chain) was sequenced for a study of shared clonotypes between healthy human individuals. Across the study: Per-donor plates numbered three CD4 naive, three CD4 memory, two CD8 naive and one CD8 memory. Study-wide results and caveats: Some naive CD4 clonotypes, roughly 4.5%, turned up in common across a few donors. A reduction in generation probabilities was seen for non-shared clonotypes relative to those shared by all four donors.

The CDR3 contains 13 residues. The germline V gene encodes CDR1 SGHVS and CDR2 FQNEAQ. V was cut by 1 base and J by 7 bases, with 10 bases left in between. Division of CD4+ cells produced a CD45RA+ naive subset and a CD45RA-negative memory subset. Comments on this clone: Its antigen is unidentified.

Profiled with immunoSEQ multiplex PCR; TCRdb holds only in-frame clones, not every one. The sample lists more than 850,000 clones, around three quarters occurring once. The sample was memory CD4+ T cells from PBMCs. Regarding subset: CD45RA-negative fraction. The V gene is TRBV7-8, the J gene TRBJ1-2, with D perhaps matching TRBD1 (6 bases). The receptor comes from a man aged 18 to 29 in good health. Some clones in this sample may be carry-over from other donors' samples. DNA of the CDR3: TGTGCCAGCAGCTTAGAACAGGGAGGTGGCTACACCTTC. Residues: CASSLEQGGGYTF.